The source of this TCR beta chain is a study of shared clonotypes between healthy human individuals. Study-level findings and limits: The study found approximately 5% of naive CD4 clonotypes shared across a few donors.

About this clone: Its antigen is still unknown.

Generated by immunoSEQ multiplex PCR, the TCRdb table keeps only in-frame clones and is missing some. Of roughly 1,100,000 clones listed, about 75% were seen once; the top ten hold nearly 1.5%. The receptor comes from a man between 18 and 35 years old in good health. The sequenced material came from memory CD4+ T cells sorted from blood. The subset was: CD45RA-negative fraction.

Here the CDR3 DNA reads TGCAGCGTTATGGAGGGAGGGTCCTACGAGCAGTACTTC. Protein sequence: CSVMEGGSYEQYF. This chain joins TRBV29-1 and TRBJ2-5, with TRBD2 matching over 7 bases. The last part of the DNA fits TRBJ2-7 better; the J call may be wrong. The CDR3 is made up of 13 amino acids. Germline V gives CDR1 SQVTM, CDR2 ANQGSEA.